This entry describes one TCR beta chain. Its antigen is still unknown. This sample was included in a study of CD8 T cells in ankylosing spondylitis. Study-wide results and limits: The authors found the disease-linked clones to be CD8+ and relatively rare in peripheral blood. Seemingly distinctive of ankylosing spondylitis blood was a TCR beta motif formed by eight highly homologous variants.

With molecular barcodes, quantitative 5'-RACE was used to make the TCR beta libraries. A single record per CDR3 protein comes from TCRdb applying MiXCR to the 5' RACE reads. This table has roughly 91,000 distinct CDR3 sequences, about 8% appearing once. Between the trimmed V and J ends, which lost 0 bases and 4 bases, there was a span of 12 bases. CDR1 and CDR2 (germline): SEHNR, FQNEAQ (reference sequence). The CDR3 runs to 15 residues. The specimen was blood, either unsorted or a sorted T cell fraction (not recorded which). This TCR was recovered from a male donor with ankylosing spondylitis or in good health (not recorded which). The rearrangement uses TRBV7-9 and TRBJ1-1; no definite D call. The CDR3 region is CASSLAVAGVTEAFF. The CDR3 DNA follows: TGTGCCAGCAGCTTAGCGGTGGCCGGGGTCACTGAAGCTTTCTTT.